These 26 T cell receptor beta chains were all obtained from the same sample, sequenced in a study of control samples from healthy donors and cancer patients. The table came from immunoSEQ multiplex PCR; TCRdb's copy has only in-frame clones and leaves some out. Among around 140,000 clones listed, about 90% were seen once. The sample comprised blood. The receptors shown here come from a man younger than 35 in good health.

This rearrangement joins TRBV29-1 to TRBJ2-5, with D hard to call. V was cut by 0 bases and J by 0 bases, with 8 bases left in between. Germline CDR1 reads SQVTM; CDR2 reads ANQGSEA. The CDR3 is 14 residues long. The CDR3 coding sequence is TGCAGCGTTGAAGATTCACATTACCAAGAGACCCAGTACTTC. Protein product: CSVEDSHYQETQYF.

This clone was counted between two and nine times. This chain uses TRBV7-9 with TRBJ1-3; tentative D call: TRBD1 (6 bases). Germline V gene sequence: CDR1 SEHNR, CDR2 FQNEAQ (reference sequence). The CDR3 is made up of 15 amino acids. The V gene lost 4 bases and the J gene lost 2 bases, with 12 bases spanning the gap. CDR3 sequence (DNA): TGTGCCAGCAGCTCCGCCGGGGGCCCTGGAAACACCATATATTTT. Protein sequence: CASSSAGGPGNTIYF.

The chain employs TRBV20-1 and TRBJ2-7; no reliable D call. The CDR3 has 11 residues. The germline V gene encodes CDR1 DFQATT and CDR2 SNEGSKA (reference sequence). Trimming pared 0 bases from V and 6 bases from J, leaving 6 bases between. This CDR3 is CSARDRREQYF. Written as DNA, the CDR3 is TGCAGTGCTAGAGATAGGCGCGAGCAGTACTTC.

This chain links TRBV9 with TRBJ1-2; perhaps TRBD1 as D (5 bases). V was shortened by 0 bases and J by 6 bases, with 9 bases between the two germline ends. Germline V gene data show CDR1 as SGDLS and CDR2 as YYNGEE. The CDR3 has 13 amino acids. CDR3 nucleotide sequence: TGTGCCAGCAGCGTAGTGGAGGGGCATGGCTACACCTTC. Translating gives CASSVVEGHGYTF.

This clone is labeled as hyperexpanded (1% or more). The chain joins TRBV13 to TRBJ2-2, with 8 bases that match TRBD2. Germline values: CDR1 PRHDT, CDR2 FYEKMQ (reference sequence). The CDR3 runs 14 residues. The ends lost 6 bases at V and 6 bases at J; junction bases unmatched: 6. This CDR3 is CASRQGTSAGELFF. CDR3 nucleotides: TGTGCCAGCAGACAAGGGACTAGTGCCGGGGAGCTGTTTTTT.

The rearrangement joins TRBV11-1 to TRBJ2-2; 7 bases line up with TRBD1. CDR1 is SGHAT, CDR2 FQDESV, per germline (reference sequence). V shed 1 base, J shed 5 bases, and the junction held 4 bases outside the gene matches. The CDR3 has 15 amino acids. The CDR3 DNA reads as TGTGCCAGCAGCTTAGGAGGGGGCCTTACCGGGGAGCTGTTTTTT. Protein: CASSLGGGLTGELFF. Complete variable domain (other parts from reference TRBV11-1 and TRBJ2-2): EAEVAQSPRYKITEKSQAVAFWCDPISGHATLYWYRQILGQGPELLVQFQDESVVDDSQLPKDRFSAERLKGVDSTLKIQPAELGDSAMYLCASSLGGGLTGELFFGEGSRLTVL.

The chain couples TRBV27 to TRBJ2-5; tentative D call: TRBD2 (5 bases). V was clipped by 8 bases and J by 3 bases, with 28 bases between them. The CDR3 covers 18 residues. In germline, CDR1 is MNHEY, CDR2 SMNVEV (reference sequence). Written as DNA, the CDR3 is TGTGCCAGCGCTCCCGGACCGGAGGTTGAGGTTAGAAAAGAGACCCAGTACTTC. It codes for CASAPGPEVEVRKETQYF.

The V gene is TRBV6-5, the J gene TRBJ2-1; 7 nucleotides agree with TRBD1. After removal of 0 bases from V and 15 bases from J, the junction contained 11 bases not matched to a gene. The CDR3 runs to 14 residues. Germline CDR1 is MNHEY and CDR2 is SVGAGI. CDR3 amino acids: CASSYSRFDRVRFF. The CDR3 DNA sequence: TGTGCCAGCAGTTACTCGCGGTTCGACAGGGTGCGGTTCTTC.

The gene calls are TRBV6-5 and TRBJ1-5, with 7 positions matching TRBD1. CDR1 and CDR2 from the germline V gene are MNHEY and SVGAGI. This CDR3 contains 14 residues. V trimming: 7 bases; J trimming: 3 bases; junction bases outside the gene matches: 6. CDR3 DNA sequence: TGTGCCAGCACCCCAGGGGGGAACAATCAGCCCCAGCATTTT. Amino acid sequence: CASTPGGNNQPQHF.

The sample holds one count of this clone. The chain recombines TRBV10-3 with TRBJ2-3; 10 nucleotides line up with TRBD2. The CDR3 has 13 residues. The V and J ends lost 7 bases and 4 bases, in that order; junction bases with no gene match: 2. CDR1 is ENHRY and CDR2 is SYGVKD in the germline V gene. The CDR3 bases are TGTGCCATCAAGCGGGGGGGCTCAGATACGCAGTATTTT. Its translation is CAIKRGGSDTQYF.

For the CDR3, the DNA is TGTGCCAGCAGTTTTCAGGGGCCCTACGAGCAGTACTTC. The encoded protein is CASSFQGPYEQYF. The rearrangement joins TRBV12-3 or TRBV12-4 to TRBJ2-7; D is perhaps TRBD1 (6 bases). Trimming took 3 bases from V and 2 from J, leaving 8 bases between them. The CDR3 extends over 13 amino acids.

V gene TRBV2 combines with J gene TRBJ2-7; 11 positions match TRBD2. This CDR3 spans 15 amino acids. The V and J ends lost 4 bases and 2 bases, in that order; junction bases with no gene match: 4. Germline V gene sequence: CDR1 SNHLY, CDR2 FYNNEI. As DNA, the CDR3 is TGTGCCAGCAGTGGGCTAGCGGGGGGCACCTACGAGCAGTACTTC. It codes for CASSGLAGGTYEQYF.

This clone was seen a handful of times. The chain has TRBV7-8 and TRBJ1-1; 9 bases agree with TRBD1. The V gene end was trimmed by 5 bases and the J gene end by 8 bases; junction bases not matched to a gene: 3. From germline, CDR1 is SGHVS and CDR2 FQNEAQ. The CDR3 sequence is 12 residues long. The CDR3 sequence is CASSLDRGEAFF. DNA for the CDR3: TGTGCCAGCAGCCTGGACAGGGGAGAAGCTTTCTTT.

This chain links TRBV11-1 with TRBJ2-7; D gene ambiguous. The germline V and J ends were trimmed by 5 bases and 0 bases, with 5 bases remaining between them. The CDR3 length is 12 residues. Looked up from germline, CDR1 is SGHAT and CDR2 is FQDESV (reference sequence). The CDR3, as DNA: TGTGCCAGCAGCCCTGTCTCCTACGAGCAGTACTTC. This gives the protein CASSPVSYEQYF.

The chain recombines TRBV27 with TRBJ2-7; possibly TRBD2 for D (6 bases). Trimming cost V 3 bases and J 8 bases, with 17 bases left between them. Germline CDR1 is MNHEY and CDR2 is SMNVEV (reference sequence). The CDR3 length is 14 residues. The CDR3 protein is CASSLKASEVKQYF. CDR3 nucleotides: TGTGCCAGCAGTTTGAAGGCTAGCGAGGTAAAGCAGTACTTC.

This chain links TRBV7-2 with TRBJ2-2; the D is unclear. Germline-derived CDR1 and CDR2 are SGHTA and FQGNSA. There are 16 residues in the CDR3. Trimming removed 1 base from V and 0 bases from J, with 9 bases in between. The CDR3 is CASSLVGLANTGELFF. Here the CDR3 DNA reads TGTGCCAGCAGCTTAGTAGGCCTCGCGAACACCGGGGAGCTGTTTTTT.

The chain has TRBV9 and TRBJ2-1, with 7 positions matching TRBD2. The CDR3 totals 15 residues. The ends lost 6 bases at V and 7 bases at J; junction bases unmatched: 13. Germline CDR1 reads SGDLS; CDR2 reads YYNGEE. The CDR3 DNA follows: TGTGCCAGCATGCCACTGGGGGGGACCCCGAATGAGCAGTTCTTC. This translates into CASMPLGGTPNEQFF.

V usage is TRBV7-9 and J usage is TRBJ2-3; D uncertain. This CDR3 has 15 residues. V lost 10 bases, J lost 1 base, and 18 bases lay in between. CDR1 and CDR2 (germline): SEHNR, FQNEAQ (reference sequence). In DNA, the CDR3 is TGTGCCACCGAGAACTCGACGGACGGCACAGATACGCAGTATTTT. This translates into CATENSTDGTDTQYF.

This clone appeared once. The chain combines TRBV21-1 with TRBJ1-2; no check of the table's D call, TRBD1, against the DNA was made. TRBV21-1 is assigned pseudogene status. The CDR3 sequence is 18 residues long. CDR3 sequence: CASSKSLKQAKANYGYTF. The CDR3 nucleotides are TGTGCCAGCAGCAAATCCCTCAAACAGGCCAAGGCTAACTATGGCTACACCTTC.

The genes are TRBV2 and TRBJ1-3; D gene uncertain. V gave up 4 bases and J gave up 7 bases, with 11 bases separating them. CDR1 is SNHLY and CDR2 is FYNNEI in the germline V gene. CDR3 size: 13 residues. The CDR3 is CASSVELGNTIYF. The CDR3 nucleotides read TGTGCCAGCAGTGTGGAGTTGGGGAACACCATATATTTT.

The chain employs TRBV5-1 and TRBJ2-7; 13 bases agree with TRBD2. Germline trimming cut 4 bases from V and 4 bases from J; bases unmatched to any gene: 11. Germline V gene sequence: CDR1 SGHRS, CDR2 YFSETQ. The CDR3 is 17 amino acids. This CDR3 is CASSPGTSGEAAYEQYF. The CDR3 region has the DNA TGCGCCAGCAGCCCCGGGACTAGCGGGGAAGCTGCGTACGAGCAGTACTTC.

J is TRBJ2-5 and V is TRBV19; 8 nucleotides line up with TRBD2. The CDR3 sequence is 15 residues long. Germline V gene data show CDR1 as LNHDA and CDR2 as SQIVND (reference sequence). The V and J ends lost 3 bases and 0 bases, in that order; junction bases with no gene match: 3. The CDR3 reads CASSMGGGHQETQYF. For the CDR3, the DNA is TGTGCCAGTAGTATGGGCGGGGGGCACCAAGAGACCCAGTACTTC.

This clone was seen once. J is TRBJ1-5 and V is TRBV27; D may be TRBD1 (5 bases). In germline, CDR1 is MNHEY, CDR2 SMNVEV (reference sequence). The CDR3 is made up of 13 amino acids. V was clipped by 6 bases and J by 5 bases, with 11 bases between them. CDR3 sequence (DNA): TGTGCCAGCAGCAAAGACAGAGATCAGCCCCAGCATTTT. Protein sequence: CASSKDRDQPQHF.

The rearrangement joins TRBV12-3 or TRBV12-4 to TRBJ2-2; no firm D call. V was trimmed by 5 bases and J by 3 bases, leaving 4 bases between them. The CDR3 has 12 amino acids. This CDR3 reads CASSKYTGELFF. CDR3 coding DNA: TGTGCCAGCAGTAAATACACCGGGGAGCTGTTTTTT.

CDR3 residues: CASSSGEYGYTF. The DNA for the CDR3 is TGCGCCAGCAGCTCGGGAGAGTATGGCTACACCTTC. The V and J genes are TRBV5-1 and TRBJ1-2; D is ambiguous. Germline V gives CDR1 SGHRS, CDR2 YFSETQ. V lost 3 bases, J lost 5 bases, and 8 bases lay in between. CDR3 length: 12 amino acids.

The chain links TRBV4-1 to TRBJ2-5; D is unresolved. Germline assignment: CDR1 MGHRA and CDR2 YSYEKL. There are 15 residues in the CDR3. The ends were cut back, 0 bases at V and 1 base at J, with 9 bases in the middle. This CDR3 reads CASSQERNSQETQYF. The CDR3 nucleotides are TGCGCCAGCAGCCAAGAAAGGAACAGCCAAGAGACCCAGTACTTC.